These 23 T cell receptor beta chains came from one sample sequenced in a study of CD4 and CD8 cells across lung adenocarcinoma regions. Using its own MiXCR run on the PCR reads, TCRdb lists one record per CDR3 protein. The repertoire holds roughly 25,000 distinct CDR3 sequences, with more than 40% as singletons. The sequenced material came from CD8+ T cells from the center of a lung tumor. The origin of the receptors is a male donor with lung adenocarcinoma. The CD4 and CD8 labels of this study may be unreliable.

The sample holds many counts of this clonotype. A read error is possible here, since a much larger clone lies one base away. This chain joins TRBV6-1 and TRBJ2-1; perhaps D is TRBD1 or TRBD2 (6 bases each). V was trimmed by 8 bases and J by 13 bases, leaving 18 bases between them. CDR3 length equals 12 residues. CDR1 is MNHNS, CDR2 SASEGT, per germline. Here the CDR3 reads CASGGLGETQFF. Here the CDR3 DNA reads TGTGCCAGCGGGGGGCTGGGGGAGACCCAGTTCTTC.

This clonotype turned up a few times. This chain uses TRBV6-1 with TRBJ2-5, with D perhaps assigned TRBD1 or TRBD2 (6 bases each). V dropped 6 bases and J dropped 5 bases, with 16 bases sitting between them. The CDR3 runs to 14 residues. Germline CDR1 and CDR2: MNHNS and SASEGT. Here the CDR3 reads CASREQGGLETQYF. Here the CDR3 DNA reads TGTGCCAGCAGGGAACAGGGAGGTTTGGAGACCCAGTACTTC.

This clonotype was seen only once. Germline and junction disagree at one end, which may indicate a read error. J is TRBJ2-4 and V is TRBV28, with D possibly called TRBD1 or TRBD2 (6 bases each). This CDR3 is built from 14 residues. CDR1 is MDHEN and CDR2 is SYDVKM in the germline V gene. DNA for the CDR3: TGTGCGGGGCGCGGGACCCGGGACAAAAAGATTCAGTACTTC. Translating gives CAGRGTRDKKIQYF.

The rearrangement joins TRBV20-1 to TRBJ2-5; 9 bases map to TRBD2. J gave up 2 bases and V 3 bases, and 7 bases lay outside the gene matches. CDR1 and CDR2 from the germline V gene are DFQATT and SNEGSKA (reference sequence). This CDR3 comprises 15 residues. Here the CDR3 reads CSASFAGGRQETQYF. CDR3 nucleotides: TGCAGTGCTAGCTTCGCGGGAGGGCGACAAGAGACCCAGTACTTC.

A note on this clonotype: A clone one base away is much larger, so this may be a read error. This rearrangement joins TRBV12-3 or TRBV12-4 to TRBJ2-1; tentatively, D is TRBD1 (5 bases). Trimming cost V 5 bases and J 4 bases, with 18 bases left between them. CDR3 size: 16 residues. DNA for the CDR3: TGTGCCAGCAGTCCGGACATCGGCGACATATACAATGAGCAGTTCTTC. It is translated as CASSPDIGDIYNEQFF.

This clonotype appeared many times. This chain joins TRBV3-1 and TRBJ2-2; TRBD2 matches at 11 bases. The germline V gene encodes CDR1 LGHDT and CDR2 YNNKEL (reference sequence). The CDR3 has 15 amino acids. Trimming took 1 base from V and 6 from J; bases not matched to a gene: 1. CDR3 region: CASSQVAGGPGELFF. The CDR3 DNA follows: TGTGCCAGCAGCCAAGTAGCGGGAGGGCCCGGGGAGCTGTTTTTT. Full variable domain (remainder filled in from reference TRBV3-1 and TRBJ2-2): DTAVSQTPKYLVTQMGNDKSIKCEQNLGHDTMYWYKQDSKKFLKIMFSYNNKELIINETVPNRFSPKSPDKAHLNLHINSLELGDSAVYFCASSQVAGGPGELFFGEGSRLTVL.

Concerning this clonotype: A read error may account for a junction end that differs from germline. CDR3: CASSPLGRAKDIQYF. DNA for the CDR3: TGTGCCAGCAGCCCCCTCGGGCGTGCCAAAGACATTCAGTACTTC. The genes are TRBV14 and TRBJ2-4; no firm D call. Per the germline V gene, CDR1 is SGHDN and CDR2 is FVKESK. The CDR3 contains 15 residues.

This chain connects TRBV6-2 or TRBV6-3 to TRBJ1-5, with TRBD1 matching over 7 bases. CDR1 is MNHEY, CDR2 SVGEGT, per germline. J lost 6 bases, V lost 7 bases, and 9 bases had no gene match. The CDR3 is 14 amino acids. This CDR3 is CASTQGQNLQPQHF. CDR3 bases: TGTGCCAGCACACAGGGACAGAACCTTCAGCCCCAGCATTTT.

For this clonotype: A read error may account for a junction end that differs from germline. The chain carries TRBV10-3 and TRBJ2-4; TRBD1 aligns across 8 bases. Germline-derived CDR1 and CDR2 are ENHRY and SYGVKD. The CDR3 runs 14 residues. The DNA for the CDR3 is TGCCGCGTCAGGGGGCGGAGAGCCACAGATACTCAGTACTTC. Encoded protein: CRVRGRRATDTQYF.

The V gene is TRBV6-1, the J gene TRBJ1-2; TRBD1 aligns across 10 bases. V shed 8 bases, J shed 3 bases, and the junction held 12 bases outside the gene matches. This CDR3 region has 16 residues. The germline V gene encodes CDR1 MNHNS and CDR2 SASEGT. DNA for the CDR3: TGTGCCAGCCTTATGGGACAGGGGAGAAAGGACTATGGCTACACCTTC. It translates to CASLMGQGRKDYGYTF.

This clonotype was recorded only once. At one of its ends the junction is not consistent with the germline gene, which may arise from a read error. V is TRBV10-3 and J is TRBJ2-5; D may be TRBD2 (6 bases). CDR1 is ENHRY and CDR2 is SYGVKD in the germline V gene. There are 15 residues in the CDR3. In DNA form, the CDR3 reads TGTGCCGGGGGGTACGGGGCCGGGGATACAGAGACCCAGTATTTC. Amino acids: CAGGYGAGDTETQYF.

The chain combines TRBV6-1 with TRBJ2-5; D unresolved. Per germline, CDR1 MNHNS and CDR2 SASEGT. The CDR3 runs 15 residues. Trimming shortened V by 9 bases and J by 4 bases, and 21 bases separated the two germline ends. The CDR3 sequence: CARGEVASDPETQYF. In DNA, the CDR3 is TGTGCCAGGGGTGAAGTGGCCAGCGACCCAGAGACCCAGTACTTC.

There are a few counts of this clonotype. The V call is TRBV12-3 or TRBV12-4, the J call TRBJ2-4; the match to TRBD2 covers 11 bases. CDR3 size: 16 residues. Losses at the gene ends were 6 bases for V and 1 base for J; bases not matched to a gene: 5. In nucleotides, the CDR3 is TGTGCCAGCAGCCGTAGCGGGAGGGGGGCCAAAAACATTCAGTACTTC. Encoded protein: CASSRSGRGAKNIQYF.

In its sample, this clonotype ranks as medium-sized. The rearrangement links TRBV27 to TRBJ2-1; TRBD2 matches at 11 bases. This CDR3 contains 14 residues. CDR1 is MNHEY, CDR2 SMNVEV, per germline (reference sequence). With V trimmed by 9 bases and J by 4 bases, 5 bases remained unmatched. The chain's CDR3 is CASSTSGEYNEQFF. The CDR3 DNA reads TGTGCCAGTTCGACTAGCGGGGAGTACAATGAGCAGTTCTTC.

The chain employs TRBV6-1 and TRBJ2-3, with 10 bases that match TRBD1. V lost 5 bases to trimming and J lost 1 base; unmatched junction nucleotides: 3. The CDR3 spans 15 residues. The V gene's germline CDR1 is MNHNS and CDR2 SASEGT. The CDR3 DNA reads as TGTGCCAGCAGTCGACAGGGGGCGGGCACAGATACGCAGTATTTT. Protein sequence: CASSRQGAGTDTQYF.

The CDR3 sequence: CASSYMEADTQYF. CDR3 in DNA: TGTGCCAGCAGTTACATGGAGGCAGATACGCAGTATTTT. V usage is TRBV6-2 or TRBV6-3 and J usage is TRBJ2-3; perhaps TRBD2 as D (5 bases). This CDR3 comprises 13 residues. The ends were cut back, 2 bases at V and 4 bases at J, with 7 bases in the middle. CDR1 and CDR2 (germline): MNHEY, SVGEGT.

This clonotype was counted at least ten times. The rearrangement joins TRBV11-1 to TRBJ2-1, with 7 bases lining up with TRBD2. Germline V lookup: CDR1 SGHAT, CDR2 FQDESV (reference sequence). The CDR3 length is 15 residues. V trimming: 3 bases; J trimming: 7 bases; junction bases outside the gene matches: 9. CDR3 coding DNA: TGTGCCAGCAGCTTTCGTGGGAGGGGAATGAATGAGCAGTTCTTC. Translating it yields CASSFRGRGMNEQFF.

This clonotype was counted many times. CDR3 nucleotide sequence: TGTGCCAGCAGTTACTCTGACAGGGGCGGAAAACTGTTTTTT. It specifies CASSYSDRGGKLFF. The V and J genes are TRBV6-5 and TRBJ1-4; TRBD1 matches 8 bases. The length of the CDR3 is 14 residues. J was trimmed by 10 bases and V by 0 bases; bases with no gene match: 4. Per germline, CDR1 MNHEY and CDR2 SVGAGI.

The table lists this clonotype with many counts. The J gene is TRBJ2-1, the V gene TRBV10-2, with 14 bases fitting TRBD2. The CDR3 is 16 amino acids. Germline-derived CDR1 and CDR2 are WSHSY and SAAADI. The V and J ends lost 7 bases and 6 bases, in that order; junction bases with no gene match: 8. Written as DNA, the CDR3 is TGCGCCAGCAATCGACTAGCGGGAGGGGTTGGCAATGAGCAGTTCTTC. Translation: CASNRLAGGVGNEQFF.

A note on this clonotype: The germline gene is not matched at one end of the junction; a read error may be the cause. The CDR3 bases are TGTGCCAGCGGGGGGCCCGGGGCCCGGGTTGAAGATACCCAGTATTTT. This translates into CASGGPGARVEDTQYF. The chain links TRBV6-1 to TRBJ2-3; D may be TRBD1 or TRBD2 (6 bases each). The CDR3 is made up of 16 amino acids. CDR1 and CDR2 from the germline V gene are MNHNS and SASEGT.

This clonotype occurred many times. V gene TRBV6-1 combines with J gene TRBJ2-3; 7 nucleotides line up with TRBD2. With 3 bases clipped from V and 11 bases from J, the junction kept 8 bases outside the gene matches. The germline CDR1 and CDR2 sequences are MNHNS and SASEGT. The CDR3 has 13 amino acids. The CDR3, as DNA: TGTGCCAGCAGTGAGGGGGGGGGTCTGGTGCAGTATTTT. It specifies CASSEGGGLVQYF.

The gene calls are TRBV27 and TRBJ2-3; 7 bases are a match to TRBD2. The J call may be faulty, since TRBJ2-7 better matches the DNA end. Per germline, CDR1 MNHEY and CDR2 SMNVEV (reference sequence). The CDR3 has 14 residues. CDR3 residues: CASRPSGPYNEQYF. CDR3 DNA: TGTGCCAGCAGACCTAGCGGTCCTTACAATGAGCAGTACTTC.

The chain uses TRBV3-1 and TRBJ2-1, with D possibly being TRBD2 (6 bases). The CDR3 consists of 17 residues. The V gene lost 0 bases and the J gene lost 3 bases, with 15 bases spanning the gap. Looked up from germline, CDR1 is LGHDT and CDR2 is YNNKEL (reference sequence). DNA of the CDR3: TGTGCCAGCAGCCAAGAAGTAAGCGGACTATTCTACAATGAGCAGTTCTTC. Residues: CASSQEVSGLFYNEQFF.